This T cell receptor (beta chain) was profiled in a study of blood T cell repertoires in COVID-19. Looking at the study overall: Acute-phase and convalescent COVID-19 samples originated in the United States, Italy and Spain.

Sequencing used immunoSEQ multiplex PCR; TCRdb keeps in-frame clones, though not all of them. The sample lists about 200,000 clones, roughly 80% occurring once. Unmatched junction bases numbered 9, after V lost 8 bases and J lost 4 bases. The CDR3 has 14 residues. From germline, CDR1 is MNHEY and CDR2 SMNVEV (reference sequence). The chain carries TRBV27 and TRBJ1-1; 8 nucleotides match TRBD1. The origin of this receptor is a man aged 60 to 75 with COVID-19, enrolled during active disease. Sequenced: peripheral blood. CDR3 nucleotides: TGTGCCAGCTCCTACAGGGGGGAGACCACTGAAGCTTTCTTT. As protein: CASSYRGETTEAFF.